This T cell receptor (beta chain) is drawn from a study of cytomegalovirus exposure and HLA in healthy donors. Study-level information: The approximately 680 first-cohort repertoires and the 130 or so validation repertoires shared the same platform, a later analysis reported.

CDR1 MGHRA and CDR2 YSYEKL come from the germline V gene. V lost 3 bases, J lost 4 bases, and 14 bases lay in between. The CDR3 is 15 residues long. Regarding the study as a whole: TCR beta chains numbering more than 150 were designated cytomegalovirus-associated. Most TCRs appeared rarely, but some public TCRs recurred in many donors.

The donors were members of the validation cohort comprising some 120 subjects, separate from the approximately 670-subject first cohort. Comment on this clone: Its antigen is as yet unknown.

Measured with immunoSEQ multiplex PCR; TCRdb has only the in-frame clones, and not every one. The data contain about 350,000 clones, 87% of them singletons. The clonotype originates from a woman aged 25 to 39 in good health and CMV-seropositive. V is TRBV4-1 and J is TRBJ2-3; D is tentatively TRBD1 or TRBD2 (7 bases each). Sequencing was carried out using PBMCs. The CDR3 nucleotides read TGCGCCAGCAGCCACAGGGGGGGCCGGGCAGATACGCAGTATTTT. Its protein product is CASSHRGGRADTQYF.